The next 18 T cell receptor beta chains were all read from a single sample in a study of cytomegalovirus exposure and HLA in healthy donors. The PCR was carried out with 60 Vbeta primers and 13 Jbeta primers. Clones were read by immunoSEQ multiplex PCR, and TCRdb kept only the in-frame ones, dropping some. Of about 79,000 clones listed, under 80% are singletons. Sequences were obtained from PBMCs. The source is a woman in her fifties or sixties in good health and CMV-seropositive.

The chain recombines TRBV7-9 with TRBJ1-2; 7 bases fit TRBD1. V lost 4 bases and J lost 4; bases outside the gene matches: 6. This CDR3 has 14 residues. CDR1 SEHNR and CDR2 FQNEAQ come from the germline V gene (reference sequence). Written as DNA, the CDR3 is TGTGCCAGCAGCTCGGGACAGTCTATCTATGGCTACACCTTC. Translated, it gives CASSSGQSIYGYTF.

This clone has only a few counts. This sequence joins TRBV11-2 and TRBJ2-2; TRBD2 matches 8 bases. The CDR3 consists of 14 residues. J gave up 5 bases and V 5 bases, and 4 bases lay outside the gene matches. CDR1 is SGHAT and CDR2 is FQNNGV in the germline V gene. CDR3 bases: TGTGCCAGCAGCCGCCCGGGGGGGACCGGGGAGCTGTTTTTT. Translation gives CASSRPGGTGELFF.

In its sample, this clone is medium-sized. The chain links TRBV2 to TRBJ2-7; D remains ambiguous. V shed 5 bases and J shed 3 bases, with 5 bases lying between them. CDR3 size: 11 residues. Germline lookup yields CDR1 SNHLY and CDR2 FYNNEI. CDR3 in amino acids: CASSPHYEQYV. The CDR3 DNA reads as TGTGCCAGCAGTCCCCACTACGAGCAGTACGTC.

This clone has more than one count but fewer than ten. The chain carries TRBV2 and TRBJ1-2; TRBD1 matches 10 bases. J was trimmed by 3 bases and V by 7 bases; bases with no gene match: 14. The CDR3 extends over 17 amino acids. Germline V lookup: CDR1 SNHLY, CDR2 FYNNEI. For the CDR3, the DNA is TGTGCCAGCAATGTATTCGACAGGGGGCTGATCTACTATGGCTACACCTTC. This sequence encodes CASNVFDRGLIYYGYTF.

V gene TRBV2 combines with J gene TRBJ1-6; 9 nucleotides match TRBD1. V lost 4 bases and J lost 10; bases outside the gene matches: 11. Germline CDR1 is SNHLY and CDR2 is FYNNEI. CDR3 size: 16 residues. The CDR3 coding sequence is TGTGCCAGCAGTGGGGCCCTGGACAGGGGAAAATCACCCCTCCACTTT. This encodes CASSGALDRGKSPLHF.

The V gene is TRBV5-1, the J gene TRBJ2-7; possible D gene TRBD2, 6 bases. The V end lost 0 bases, the J end lost 4 bases, and 14 bases lay between the germline ends. The length of the CDR3 is 15 residues. Germline-derived CDR1 and CDR2 are SGHRS and YFSETQ. The CDR3 sequence is CASSLAVSGVYEQYF. The CDR3, as DNA: TGCGCCAGCAGCTTGGCGGTGTCGGGAGTTTACGAGCAGTACTTC.

This sequence joins TRBV29-1 and TRBJ2-7; 8 bases are shared with TRBD1. This CDR3 is 9 amino acids long. The V segment lost 8 bases and the J segment 12 bases; nucleotides outside the gene matches: 6. The germline gives CDR1 SQVTM, CDR2 ANQGSEA. CDR3 nucleotides: TGCAGCCCGCCGGACAGGGTGTACGTC. Its translation: CSPPDRVYV.

This clone was seen only once. V usage is TRBV4-1 and J usage is TRBJ2-3, with 7 bases identical to TRBD2. The junction had 7 bases not matched to a gene; V was cut back by 6 bases and J by 4 bases. Germline values: CDR1 MGHRA, CDR2 YSYEKL. CDR3 length equals 14 residues. The CDR3 protein is CASRGASGPDTQYF. As DNA, the CDR3 is TGCGCCAGCAGAGGTGCTAGCGGTCCAGATACGCAGTATTTT.

The V and J genes are TRBV11-2 and TRBJ2-2; no firm D call. Germline CDR1 SGHAT, CDR2 FQNNGV. The CDR3 has 14 residues. Trimming took off 1 base at V and 0 bases at J, with 3 bases between the two ends. For the CDR3, the DNA is TGTGCCAGCAGCTTAGGAGCGAACACCGGGGAGCTGTTTTTT. Its translation is CASSLGANTGELFF.

This chain links TRBV7-2 with TRBJ1-1; D possibly corresponds to TRBD1 (5 bases). The V and J ends lost 0 bases and 0 bases respectively, with 11 bases between them. The CDR3 runs 16 residues. Germline V lookup: CDR1 SGHTA, CDR2 FQGNSA. In nucleotides, the CDR3 is TGTGCCAGCAGCTTAGCGTGGGGCAAGGTGAACACTGAAGCTTTCTTT. Translated, it gives CASSLAWGKVNTEAFF.

This rearrangement joins TRBV5-4 to TRBJ2-7; 12 bases align to TRBD2. The CDR3 runs to 17 residues. After removal of 1 base from V and 7 bases from J, the junction contained 12 bases not matched to a gene. Germline V lookup: CDR1 SGHNT, CDR2 YYREEE (reference sequence). The CDR3 loop reads CASSLPGASGGAREQYF. CDR3 DNA sequence: TGTGCCAGCAGCTTGCCCGGAGCTAGCGGGGGGGCCAGGGAGCAGTACTTC.

The rearrangement uses TRBV18 and TRBJ2-1; TRBD1 matches 10 bases. This CDR3 has 15 amino acids. The V gene end was trimmed by 3 bases and the J gene end by 5 bases; junction bases not matched to a gene: 4. Germline-derived CDR1 and CDR2 are KGHSH and LQKENI. The CDR3 DNA reads as TGTGCCAGCTCACCTAGACAGGGGGCCCACAATGAGCAGTTCTTC. Translating it yields CASSPRQGAHNEQFF.

J is TRBJ2-2 and V is TRBV19; D is undetermined. The CDR3 is made up of 12 amino acids. Germline V gene sequence: CDR1 LNHDA, CDR2 SQIVND (reference sequence). Trimming took 7 bases from V and 4 from J, leaving 7 bases between them. CDR3 amino acids: CASTGITGELFF. The CDR3 region has the DNA TGTGCCAGTACAGGAATCACCGGGGAGCTGTTTTTT.

In this sample, this clone turned up once. The chain has TRBV5-1 and TRBJ1-2; D is perhaps TRBD1 (5 bases). The germline gives CDR1 SGHRS, CDR2 YFSETQ. The CDR3 runs to 18 residues. V lost 5 bases to trimming and J lost 0 bases, with 23 bases between them. The DNA of the CDR3 is TGCGCCAGCAGGAATATTGGGGCAGGGAAACAACCTAACTATGGCTACACCTTC. Translating gives CASRNIGAGKQPNYGYTF.

The V and J genes are TRBV11-2 and TRBJ2-7, with D perhaps TRBD2 (6 bases). This CDR3 region has 14 residues. The germline gives CDR1 SGHAT, CDR2 FQNNGV. Trimming removed 4 bases at V and 3 bases at J, with 13 bases between. CDR3 region: CASSSVSGSYEQYF. The CDR3 bases are TGTGCCAGCAGCTCCGTCTCCGGGAGCTACGAGCAGTACTTC.

The rearrangement uses TRBV2 and TRBJ2-7; 7 bases map to TRBD1. The CDR3 runs 15 residues. Looked up from germline, CDR1 is SNHLY and CDR2 is FYNNEI. The V segment lost 8 bases and the J segment 3 bases; nucleotides outside the gene matches: 13. CDR3 protein: CASYADRFKNYEQYF. The CDR3 DNA reads as TGTGCCAGCTATGCGGACAGGTTTAAGAACTACGAGCAGTACTTC.

This rearrangement joins TRBV6-4 to TRBJ1-1; D remains unclear. The CDR3 runs to 13 residues. Germline CDR1 MRHNA, CDR2 SNTAGT. V was trimmed by 6 bases and J by 5 bases, leaving 13 bases between them. In nucleotides, the CDR3 is TGTGCCAGCAGCCCGCGAGGTGTTACTGAAGCTTTCTTT. Amino acid sequence: CASSPRGVTEAFF.

The J gene is TRBJ2-1, the V gene TRBV5-6; D is uncertain. Trimming took off 0 bases at V and 0 bases at J, with 7 bases between the two ends. CDR1 is SGHDT and CDR2 is YYEEEE in the germline V gene. The CDR3 extends over 15 amino acids. This CDR3 reads CASSLGLSSYNEQFF. The CDR3 DNA follows: TGTGCCAGCAGCTTGGGACTTAGCTCCTACAATGAGCAGTTCTTC.